Listed below are T cell receptor beta chains from one sample, sequenced in a study of T cell clonotyping in hematopoietic cell transplantation. TCRdb's copy holds only in-frame clones and misses some; the assay was immunoSEQ multiplex PCR. This table has roughly 9,300 clones, roughly 80% appearing once. The specimen was PBMCs, collected at the time of graft-versus-host disease after allogeneic stem cell transplant. Receptors were obtained from a male patient between 60 and 69 years old who had an allogeneic stem cell transplant from an unrelated donor, so the T cells may come from the graft donor. Some clones in this sample may be carry-over from other donors' samples. Each CDR3 is given with its conserved first and last residue. A D gene is named only where the DNA matches it firmly. Not all rows give a size; the values are once, few, many and, for expanded clones, a class.

D	size	V	J	CDR3	DNA
TRBD1	.	TRBV9	TRBJ2-7	CASSRDSLYEQYF	TGTGCCAGCAGCCGGGACAGCCTCTACGAGCAGTACTTC
.	.	TRBV7-3	TRBJ2-7	CAGAREDEQYF	TGTGCCGGGGCCCGAGAGGACGAGCAGTACTTC
.	.	TRBV4-3	TRBJ1-5	CASSQGGNQPQHF	TGCGCCAGCAGCCAAGGGGGCAATCAGCCCCAGCATTTT
.	few	TRBV27	TRBJ1-6	CASSEINLGAYNSPLHF	TGTGCCAGCAGCGAAATTAATTTGGGGGCCTATAATTCACCCCTCCACTTT
.	.	TRBV5-1	TRBJ2-5	CASRGETQYF	TGCGCCAGCAGGGGGGAGACCCAGTACTTC
TRBD2	few	TRBV7-2	TRBJ2-7	CASSSLAGTYEQYF	TGTGCCAGCAGCTCACTAGCGGGCACCTACGAGCAGTACTTC
.	.	TRBV7-8	TRBJ2-2	CASSLVAGTGELFF	TGTGCCAGCAGCTTAGTGGCCGGGACCGGGGAGCTGTTTTTT
.	.	TRBV5-6	TRBJ1-2	CASSLAWGNYGYTF	TGTGCCAGCAGCTTGGCCTGGGGGAACTATGGCTACACCTTC
.	.	TRBV2	TRBJ2-7	CASSAPYEQYF	TGTGCCAGCAGCGCTCCCTACGAGCAGTACTTC
TRBD1	.	TRBV10-2	TRBJ2-2	CASSEPGGYTGELFF	TGCGCCAGCAGTGAGCCAGGGGGCTACACCGGGGAGCTGTTTTTT
.	.	TRBV5-4	TRBJ1-2	CASSLAGGTNGYTF	TGTGCCAGCAGCTTGGCTGGGGGGACAAACGGCTACACCTTC
.	.	TRBV21-1	TRBJ1-1	CARGTGTYTEAFF	TGTGCCAGGGGGACAGGAACCTACACTGAAGCTTTCTTT
TRBD1	.	TRBV6-6	TRBJ1-6	CASSGGQLYNSPLHF	TGTGCCAGCAGTGGGGGACAGTTATATAATTCACCCCTCCACTTT
TRBD1	.	TRBV5-1	TRBJ2-7	CASSFWTGDYEQYF	TGCGCCAGCAGCTTCTGGACAGGGGACTACGAGCAGTACTTC
.	.	TRBV4-1	TRBJ2-3	CASSQAWVSDTQYF	TGCGCCAGCAGCCAAGCGTGGGTGTCAGATACGCAGTATTTT
.	.	TRBV5-1	TRBJ1-4	CASSLMVSDEKLFF	TGCGCCAGCAGCTTGATGGTGAGCGATGAAAAACTGTTTTTT
TRBD1	.	TRBV7-9	TRBJ2-1	CASSLEGQLLDYNEQFF	TGTGCCAGCAGCTTAGAGGGACAGCTCCTTGACTACAATGAGCAGTTCTTC
.	.	TRBV25-1	TRBJ2-7	CASSGGRGAPYEQYF	TGTGCCAGCAGTGGGGGCAGGGGCGCCCCCTACGAGCAGTACTTC
.	few	TRBV7-2	TRBJ2-1	CASSLRGVYSYNEQFF	TGTGCCAGCAGCTTAAGAGGGGTATACTCCTACAATGAGCAGTTCTTC
TRBD2	.	TRBV5-1	TRBJ2-5	CASSTVLAGGRETQYF	TGCGCCAGCAGCACCGTACTAGCGGGGGGGCGTGAGACCCAGTACTTC
.	.	TRBV6-1	TRBJ1-6	CASTTAPTPLHF	TGTGCCAGCACGACAGCACCCACACCCCTCCACTTT
.	few	TRBV2	TRBJ1-1	CASGRTVNTEAFF	TGTGCCAGCGGAAGGACCGTGAACACTGAAGCTTTCTTT
.	.	TRBV28	TRBJ1-5	CASSFFLQGNQPQHF	TGTGCCAGCAGTTTTTTTCTTCAGGGCAATCAGCCCCAGCATTTT
.	few	TRBV19	TRBJ2-7	CASSRGGGEQYF	TGTGCCAGTAGTAGGGGTGGAGGTGAGCAGTACTTC
TRBD2	.	TRBV29-1	TRBJ2-1	CSVERTSEAYNEQFF	TGCAGCGTTGAAAGGACTAGTGAGGCCTACAATGAGCAGTTCTTC
.	.	TRBV27	TRBJ2-3	CASSPGPWSTDTQYF	TGTGCCAGCAGTCCCGGACCCTGGAGCACAGATACGCAGTATTTT